This TCR beta chain derives from a study of T cell responses to AZD1222 COVID-19 vaccine (dated by TCRdb to about 2021). Regarding the study in general: A total of just over 230 trial participants underwent TCR sequencing, of whom about 210 received two doses of AZD1222 and some 25 received two doses of the MenACWY control vaccine. Trial participants were enrolled by age into 18-55, 56-69 and 70-plus year subgroups, with roughly 150, 30 and 60 TCR-sequenced participants respectively. What the work shows at the level of the full study, not this receptor alone: In the small 56-69-year group, the increase in depth fell short of significance, most likely because of low power. Spike-specific TCR breadth and depth rose significantly after two AZD1222 doses compared with day 0 and with MenACWY recipients. Participants were mostly white British and included more females than males, and it was suggested by the authors that clonal diversity may have been underestimated. CD4 TCRs associated with the vaccine covered the entire spike protein, and the dominant responses were in regions 160-218 and 743-854. Conclusions about previously exposed vaccinees are limited because only a handful of AZD1222 recipients were SARS-CoV-2 seropositive at baseline. No day 14 peak-response samples were available, so repertoires were characterized only after the peak T cell response. Epitopes outside the regions mutated in the B.1.351 and B.1.1.7 variants were reportedly recognized by nearly half of the unique spike-specific TCRs.

The CDR3 has 13 amino acids, counting the end cysteine and phenylalanine. Only the CDR3 region is kept as DNA, spanning 39 bases read in frame from base 1. The germline V gene yields MNHEY for CDR1 and SVGAGI for CDR2. Trimming accounts for 0 bases at V and 8 bases at J, while the number of junction bases matched to no gene is 2. The CDR3 regions of human TCRbeta chains were analyzed by immunosequencing. In the source study's methods: Repertoire TCRs were checked for matches against a reference library of SARS-CoV-2-specific TCRs that had been generated using the MIRA antigen-specificity platform. Breadth was defined as the fraction of unique TCRs that were SARS-CoV-2-associated, and depth was defined as the fraction of total T cells that were SARS-CoV-2-associated. Using the MIRA data, every spike-specific TCR was mapped to the spike region that the TCR reacted to and assigned to either a CD4 or a CD8 class. Log10-transformed breadth and depth values were compared by one-way ANOVA with Sidak's multiple comparisons tests. TCRdb re-hosts the immuneACCESS table, in-frame sequences only. Its copies lack some clones; in the studies checked, an unresolved V gene accounts for under half of them, and the cause for the rest is not known. The V and J calls and the clone size are those of that table, but D and trimming were determined from the DNA. The sample yields around 270,000 clones; about 94% were counted once. Of the sample, around 0.57% is held by the ten largest clones.

Turning to this clone: Its antigen is still unknown. No clone much larger than this one lies a single base away; base qualities are absent.

According to the study, the label for this sample's time point signals: about 28 days (+/-7) after the second vaccine dose. AZD1222 recipients given second doses at about 4 weeks or at about 12 weeks were pooled, since spike-specific TCR depth and breadth were not found to differ between the two schedules. Samples from vaccinated people were obtained from the UK trials COV001 and COV002, which included a single-blind randomized controlled phase 2/3 trial of AZD1222 (ChAdOx1 nCoV-19) in healthy adults. Trial participant PBMC samples were collected at day 0 and day 28 after the second dose for TCRbeta chain sequencing.

The sequence joins TRBV6-5 to TRBJ1-1, with 8 bases aligning to TRBD1. The sequence came from an adult who received the AZD1222 COVID-19 vaccine. The source material was peripheral blood, sampled 28 days after the second AZD1222 dose. At the DNA level, the sequence is TGTGCCAGCAGTTACTCGACAGGGGCCGAAGCTTTCTTT. Translated, it gives CASSYSTGAEAFF.